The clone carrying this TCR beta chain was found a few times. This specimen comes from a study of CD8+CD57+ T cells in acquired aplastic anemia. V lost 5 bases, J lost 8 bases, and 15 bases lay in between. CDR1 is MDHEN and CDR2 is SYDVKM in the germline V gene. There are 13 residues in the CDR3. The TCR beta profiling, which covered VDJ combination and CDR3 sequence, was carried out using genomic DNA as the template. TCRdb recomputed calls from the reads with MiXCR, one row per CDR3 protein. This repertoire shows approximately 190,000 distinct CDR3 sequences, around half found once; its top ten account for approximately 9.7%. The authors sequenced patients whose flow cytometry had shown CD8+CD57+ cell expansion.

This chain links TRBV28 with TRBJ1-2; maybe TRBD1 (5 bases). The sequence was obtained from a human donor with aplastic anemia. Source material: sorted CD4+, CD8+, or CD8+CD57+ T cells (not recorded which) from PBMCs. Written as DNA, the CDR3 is TGTGCCAGCAGTCGAGGACATCTTGGCGGCTACACCTTC. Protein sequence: CASSRGHLGGYTF.